Listed below are T cell receptor beta chains from one sample, sequenced in a study of Graves' ophthalmopathy and Graves' hyperthyroidism. One entry per CDR3 protein results from TCRdb running MiXCR on the multiplex PCR reads. The data show 200,000 to 250,000 distinct CDR3 sequences, with 20% to 25% seen just once and 43% held by the top ten. Material for sequencing was peripheral blood. The receptor source for this set is a woman aged 50 to 60 with Graves' ophthalmopathy. The CDR3 runs from the conserved cysteine through the conserved F or W. A D gene is named only where the DNA matches it firmly. Clone size is given for some rows only: seen once, a few or many times, or a class if the clone is expanded.

>-|TRBV6-1|-|TRBJ2-2
TGTGCCAGCACCCTAGGGAGCGGGGAGCTGTTTTTT
CASTLGSGELFF
>-|TRBV7-6|many|TRBJ1-2
TGTGCCAGCAGCTTAATTCTCCCAGGGGTGGGAGGCTACACCTTC
CASSLILPGVGGYTF
>TRBD1|TRBV5-1|-|TRBJ2-7
TGCGCCAGCAGCTTGGAGGGACAGGGGATTTCCTACGAGCAGTACTTC
CASSLEGQGISYEQYF
>-|TRBV5-8|many|TRBJ2-2
TGTGCCAGCAGACGCGCAGGATACACCGGGGAGCTGTTTTTT
CASRRAGYTGELFF
>-|TRBV12-3/TRBV12-4|many|TRBJ1-1
TGTGCCAGCAGTATGGGCCCGAGCGCTGAAGCTTTCTTT
CASSMGPSAEAFF
>-|TRBV28|-|TRBJ1-5
TGTGCCAGCGGCCGACAGACGGGAAATCAGCCCCAGCATTTT
CASGRQTGNQPQHF
>-|TRBV4-1|many|TRBJ2-5
TGCGCCAGCAGCCAAGCTGCCCAACCCCAAGAGACCCAGTACTTC
CASSQAAQPQETQYF
>-|TRBV11-1|many|TRBJ2-1
TGTGCCAGCAGCTTAGTTCTTTCGGGGCACAATGAGCAGTTCTTC
CASSLVLSGHNEQFF
>-|TRBV2|many|TRBJ1-5
TGTGCCAGCCAAAAAGGGGCCCGCAATCAGCCCCAGCATTTT
CASQKGARNQPQHF
>-|TRBV14|few|TRBJ2-7
TGTGCCAGCAGCCAAGAACTGGGATTCGCCGAGCAGTACTTC
CASSQELGFAEQYF
>-|TRBV6-2/TRBV6-3|many|TRBJ1-1
TGTGCCAGCAGTAAGGGGTTAGGCACTGAAGCTTTCTTT
CASSKGLGTEAFF